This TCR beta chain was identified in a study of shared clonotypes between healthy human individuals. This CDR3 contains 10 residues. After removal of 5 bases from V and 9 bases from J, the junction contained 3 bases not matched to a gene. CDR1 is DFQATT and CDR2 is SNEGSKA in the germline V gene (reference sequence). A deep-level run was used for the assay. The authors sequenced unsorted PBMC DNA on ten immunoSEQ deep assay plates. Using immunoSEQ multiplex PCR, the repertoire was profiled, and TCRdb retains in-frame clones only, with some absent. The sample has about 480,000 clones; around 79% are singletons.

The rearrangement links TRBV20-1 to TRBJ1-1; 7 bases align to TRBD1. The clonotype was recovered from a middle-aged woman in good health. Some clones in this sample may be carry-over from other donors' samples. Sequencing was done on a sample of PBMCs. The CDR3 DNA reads TGCAGTGCTTCGGACAGGAAAGCTTTCTTT. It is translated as CSASDRKAFF.